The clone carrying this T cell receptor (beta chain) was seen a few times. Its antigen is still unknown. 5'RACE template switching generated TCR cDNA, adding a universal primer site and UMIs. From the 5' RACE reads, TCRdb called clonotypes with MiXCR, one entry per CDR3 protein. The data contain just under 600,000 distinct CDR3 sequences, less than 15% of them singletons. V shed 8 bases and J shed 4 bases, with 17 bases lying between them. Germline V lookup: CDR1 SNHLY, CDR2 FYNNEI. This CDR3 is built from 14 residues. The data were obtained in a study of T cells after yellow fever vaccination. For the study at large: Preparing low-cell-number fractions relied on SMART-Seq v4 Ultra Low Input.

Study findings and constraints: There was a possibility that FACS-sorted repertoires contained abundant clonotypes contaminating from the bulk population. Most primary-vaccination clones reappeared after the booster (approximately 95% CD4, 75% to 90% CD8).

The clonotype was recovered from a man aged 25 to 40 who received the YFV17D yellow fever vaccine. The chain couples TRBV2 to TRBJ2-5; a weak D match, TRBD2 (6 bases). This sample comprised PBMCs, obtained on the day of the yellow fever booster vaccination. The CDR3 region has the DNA TGTGCCAGCGTGGGGGAGGTTGTTGCAGAGACCCAGTACTTC. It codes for CASVGEVVAETQYF.